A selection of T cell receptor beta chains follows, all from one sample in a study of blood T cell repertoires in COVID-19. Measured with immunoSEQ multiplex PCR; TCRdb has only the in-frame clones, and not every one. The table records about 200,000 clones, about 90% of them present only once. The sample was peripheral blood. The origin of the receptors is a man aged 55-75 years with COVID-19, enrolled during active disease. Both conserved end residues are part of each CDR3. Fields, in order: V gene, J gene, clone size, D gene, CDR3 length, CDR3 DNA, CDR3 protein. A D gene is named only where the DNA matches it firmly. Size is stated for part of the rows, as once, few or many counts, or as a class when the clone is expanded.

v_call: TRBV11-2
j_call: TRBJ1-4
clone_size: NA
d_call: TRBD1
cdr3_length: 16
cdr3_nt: TGTGCCAGCAGCTTGGGGGACAGGGCAGCTTTGGAAAAACTGTTTTTT
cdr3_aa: CASSLGDRAALEKLFF

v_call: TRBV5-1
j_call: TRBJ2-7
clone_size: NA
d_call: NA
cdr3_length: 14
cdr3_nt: TGCGCCAGCAGCTTGCAAACAGGATTATACGAGCAGTACTTC
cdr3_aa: CASSLQTGLYEQYF

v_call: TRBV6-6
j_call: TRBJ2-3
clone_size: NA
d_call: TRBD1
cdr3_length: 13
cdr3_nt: TGTGCCAGCGGGACAGGGGGCGCAGATACGCAGTATTTT
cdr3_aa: CASGTGGADTQYF

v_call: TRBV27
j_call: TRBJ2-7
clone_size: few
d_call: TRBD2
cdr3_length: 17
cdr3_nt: TGTGCCAGCAGTTTAGTATGGAGTAGCGGGAGTTTAAGCGAGCAGTACTTC
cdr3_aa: CASSLVWSSGSLSEQYF

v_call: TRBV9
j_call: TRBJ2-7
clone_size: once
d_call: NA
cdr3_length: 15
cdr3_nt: TGTGCCAGCAGCGTCCGAGAGGCAGCCTCCTACGAGCAGTACTTC
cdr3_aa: CASSVREAASYEQYF

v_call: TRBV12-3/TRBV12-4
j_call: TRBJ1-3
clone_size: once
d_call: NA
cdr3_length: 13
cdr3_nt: TGTGCCAGCAGTTTAGATTTTCGGGACACCATATATTTT
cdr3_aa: CASSLDFRDTIYF

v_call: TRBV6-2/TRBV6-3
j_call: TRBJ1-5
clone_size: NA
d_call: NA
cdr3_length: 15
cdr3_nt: TGTGCCAGCAGTTACCTCACAGTCGGCAATCAGCCCCAGCATTTT
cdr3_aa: CASSYLTVGNQPQHF

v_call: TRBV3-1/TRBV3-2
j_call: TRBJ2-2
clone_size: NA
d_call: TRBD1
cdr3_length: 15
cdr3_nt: TGTGCCAGCAGCCCGAGGACAGGGCGGACCGGGGAGCTGTTTTTT
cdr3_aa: CASSPRTGRTGELFF

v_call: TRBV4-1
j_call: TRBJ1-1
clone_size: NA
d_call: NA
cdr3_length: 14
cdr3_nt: TGCGCCAGCAGCCAAGTGAGGGTTTACACTGAAGCTTTCTTT
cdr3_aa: CASSQVRVYTEAFF

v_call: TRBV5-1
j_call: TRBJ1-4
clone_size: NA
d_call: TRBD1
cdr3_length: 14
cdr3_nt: TGCGCCAGCAGAACCGGGACAGGGGATGAAAAACTGTTTTTT
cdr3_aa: CASRTGTGDEKLFF

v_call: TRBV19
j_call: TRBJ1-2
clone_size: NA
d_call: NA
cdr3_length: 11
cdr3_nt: TGTGCCAGTAGTCAGGTCTATGGCTACACCTTC
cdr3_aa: CASSQVYGYTF

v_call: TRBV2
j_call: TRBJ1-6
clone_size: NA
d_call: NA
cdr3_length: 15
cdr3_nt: TGTGCCAGCATAGGACAGCCCTCCTATAATTCACCCCTCCACTTT
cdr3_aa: CASIGQPSYNSPLHF

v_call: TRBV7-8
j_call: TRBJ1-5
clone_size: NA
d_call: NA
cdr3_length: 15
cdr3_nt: TGTGCCAGCAGCTGGGGAGAGAATAGCAATCAGCCCCAGCATTTT
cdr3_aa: CASSWGENSNQPQHF

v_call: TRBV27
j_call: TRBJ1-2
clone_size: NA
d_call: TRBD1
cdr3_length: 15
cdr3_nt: TGTGCCAGCAGTCTTCGACAGGGATGGAGCTATGGCTACACCTTC
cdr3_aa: CASSLRQGWSYGYTF

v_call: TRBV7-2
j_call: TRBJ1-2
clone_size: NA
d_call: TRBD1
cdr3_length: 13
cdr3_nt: TGTGCCAGCAAGGACAGGGCGAAGGGTGGCTACACCTTC
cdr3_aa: CASKDRAKGGYTF

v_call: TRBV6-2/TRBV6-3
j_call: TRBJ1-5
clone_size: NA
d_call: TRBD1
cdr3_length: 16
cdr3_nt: TGTGCCAGCAGTTACTCCACAGGGACAGGCAATCAGCCCCAGCATTTT
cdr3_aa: CASSYSTGTGNQPQHF

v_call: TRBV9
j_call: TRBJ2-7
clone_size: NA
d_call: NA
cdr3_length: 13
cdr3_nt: TGTGCCAGCAGCGTAGAACAGAACTACGAGCAGTACTTC
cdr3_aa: CASSVEQNYEQYF

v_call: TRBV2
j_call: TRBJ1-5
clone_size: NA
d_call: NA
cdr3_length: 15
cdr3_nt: TGTGCCAGCAGTGAAATTGTTCCGTTATCTCAGCCCCAGCATTTT
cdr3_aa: CASSEIVPLSQPQHF

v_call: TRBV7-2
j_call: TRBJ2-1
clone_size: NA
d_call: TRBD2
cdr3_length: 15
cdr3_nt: TGTGCCAGCACCCTTAGCGGGAGCTCCTACAATGAGCAGTTCTTC
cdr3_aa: CASTLSGSSYNEQFF

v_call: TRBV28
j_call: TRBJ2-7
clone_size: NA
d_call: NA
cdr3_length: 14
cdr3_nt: TGTGCCAGCAGTCTCGGTGGGCCTGAGCACGAGCAGTACTTC
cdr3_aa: CASSLGGPEHEQYF

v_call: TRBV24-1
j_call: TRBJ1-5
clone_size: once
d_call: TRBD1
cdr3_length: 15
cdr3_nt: TGTGCCACCAGTGACCAAACAGGGGGCACTCAGCCCCAGCATTTT
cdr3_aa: CATSDQTGGTQPQHF

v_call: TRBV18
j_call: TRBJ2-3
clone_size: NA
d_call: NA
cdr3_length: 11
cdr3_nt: TGTGCCAGCTCCACAGGGAGGGCGCAGTATTTT
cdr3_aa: CASSTGRAQYF

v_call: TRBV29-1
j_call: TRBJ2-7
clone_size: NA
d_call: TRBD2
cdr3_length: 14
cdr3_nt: TGCAGCGTCGCCGGGGGGGGCCTTAGTCTCGAGCAGTACTTC
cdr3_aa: CSVAGGGLSLEQYF

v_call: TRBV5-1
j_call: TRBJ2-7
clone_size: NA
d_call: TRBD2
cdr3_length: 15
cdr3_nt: TGCGCCAGCAGCCTCACGGGACTAGCGGGAGGGCAGCAGTACTTC
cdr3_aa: CASSLTGLAGGQQYF

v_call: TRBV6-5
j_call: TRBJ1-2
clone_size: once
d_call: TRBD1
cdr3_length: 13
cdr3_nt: TGTGCCAGCAGTTCGCACAGGGGGGATGGCTACACCTTC
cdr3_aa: CASSSHRGDGYTF

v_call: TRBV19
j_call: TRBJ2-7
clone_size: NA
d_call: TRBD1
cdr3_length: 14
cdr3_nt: TGTGCCAGTAGTATAGACGGGACAGCCCTAGCGCAGTACTTC
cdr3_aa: CASSIDGTALAQYF

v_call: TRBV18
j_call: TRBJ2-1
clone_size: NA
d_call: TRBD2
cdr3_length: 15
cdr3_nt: TGTGCCAGCTCACCGACTAGCGGGAGGGCCAATGAGCAGTTCTTC
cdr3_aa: CASSPTSGRANEQFF

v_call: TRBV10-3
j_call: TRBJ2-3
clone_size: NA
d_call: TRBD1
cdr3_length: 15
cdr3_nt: TGTGCCACCGATGACAGGGGAGATGGCACAGATACGCAGTATTTT
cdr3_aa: CATDDRGDGTDTQYF

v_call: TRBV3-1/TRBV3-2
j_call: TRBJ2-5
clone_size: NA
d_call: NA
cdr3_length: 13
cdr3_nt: TGTGCCAGCAGCCAGGGGGGCCAAGAGACCCAGTACTTC
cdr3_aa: CASSQGGQETQYF

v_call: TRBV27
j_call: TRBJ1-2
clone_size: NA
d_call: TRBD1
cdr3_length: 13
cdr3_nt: TGTGCCAGCAGTTCACAGGGGGCGGGTGGCTACACCTTC
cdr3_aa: CASSSQGAGGYTF

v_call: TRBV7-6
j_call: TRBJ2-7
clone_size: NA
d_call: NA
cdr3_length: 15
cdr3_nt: TGTGCCAGCAGCCCCGCAACAGCCCTCACCTACGAGCAGTACTTC
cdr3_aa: CASSPATALTYEQYF

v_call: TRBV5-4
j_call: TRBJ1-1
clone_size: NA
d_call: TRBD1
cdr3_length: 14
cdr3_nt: TGTGCCAGCAGCTTAGACAGGGGGAGTGCTGAAGCTTTCTTT
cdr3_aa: CASSLDRGSAEAFF

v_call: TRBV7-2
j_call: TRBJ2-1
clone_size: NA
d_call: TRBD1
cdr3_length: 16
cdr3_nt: TGTGCCAGCAGCTTAGCTCCAGGGGGCGCGGGCCATGAGCAGTTCTTC
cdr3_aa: CASSLAPGGAGHEQFF

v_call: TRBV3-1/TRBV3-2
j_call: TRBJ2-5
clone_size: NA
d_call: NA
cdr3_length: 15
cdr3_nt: TGTGCCAGCAGTAGCCAGTTAGGGGCAAGGGAGACCCAGTACTTC
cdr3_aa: CASSSQLGARETQYF

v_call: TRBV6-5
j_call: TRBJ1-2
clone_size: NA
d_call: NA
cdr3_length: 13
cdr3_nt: TGTGCCAGCAGCCAAACGAGTAACTATGGCTACACCTTC
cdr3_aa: CASSQTSNYGYTF

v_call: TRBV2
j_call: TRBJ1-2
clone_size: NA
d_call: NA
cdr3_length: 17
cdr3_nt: TGTGCCAGCAGTGCCCGGATGGTAGCGGCTGGGATGAGCGGCTACACCTTC
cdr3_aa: CASSARMVAAGMSGYTF

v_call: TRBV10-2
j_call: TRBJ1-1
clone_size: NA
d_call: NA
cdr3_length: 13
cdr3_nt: TGCGCCAGCAGTTTACAGGCGAACACTGAAGCTTTCTTT
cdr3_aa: CASSLQANTEAFF

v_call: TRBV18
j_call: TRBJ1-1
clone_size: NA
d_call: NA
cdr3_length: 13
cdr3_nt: TGTGCCAGCTCACCGGCAGGGGACACTGAAGCTTTCTTT
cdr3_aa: CASSPAGDTEAFF

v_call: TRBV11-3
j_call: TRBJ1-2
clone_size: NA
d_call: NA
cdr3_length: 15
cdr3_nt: TGTGCCAGCAGCTTGGAGACGCTCCTGGAGGACGGCTACACCTTC
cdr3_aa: CASSLETLLEDGYTF

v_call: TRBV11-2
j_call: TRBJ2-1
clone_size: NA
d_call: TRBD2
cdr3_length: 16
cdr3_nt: TGTGCCAGCAGACCCACAACTAGCGGCTCCTACAATGAGCAGTTCTTC
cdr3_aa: CASRPTTSGSYNEQFF

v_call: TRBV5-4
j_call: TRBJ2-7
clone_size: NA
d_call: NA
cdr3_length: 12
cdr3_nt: TGTGCCAGCAGCTTCTCAGGGATGGGGCAGTACTTC
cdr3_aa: CASSFSGMGQYF

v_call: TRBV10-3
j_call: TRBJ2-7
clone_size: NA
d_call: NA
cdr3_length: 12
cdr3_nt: TGTGCCATCAGTGCTACCTCCTACGAGCAGTACTTC
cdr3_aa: CAISATSYEQYF

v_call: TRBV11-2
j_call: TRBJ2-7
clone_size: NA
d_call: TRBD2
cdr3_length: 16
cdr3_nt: TGTGCCAGCAGCCTAGCTGAACTAGCGGGAGGCGTCGGGCAGTACTTC
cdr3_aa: CASSLAELAGGVGQYF

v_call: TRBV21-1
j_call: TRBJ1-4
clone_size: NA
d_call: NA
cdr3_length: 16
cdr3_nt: TGTGCCAGCAGCACTAAAGATAGCAGGGCAGATGAAAAACTGTTTTTT
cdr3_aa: CASSTKDSRADEKLFF

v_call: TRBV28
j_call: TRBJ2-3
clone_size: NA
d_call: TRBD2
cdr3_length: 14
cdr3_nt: TGTGCCAGCAGGGAGCGGGGTAGCACAGATACGCAGTATTTT
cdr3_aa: CASRERGSTDTQYF

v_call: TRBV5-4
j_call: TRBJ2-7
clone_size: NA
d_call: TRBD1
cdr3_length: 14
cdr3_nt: TGTGCCAGCAGCTTACAGGGGGCAGCATACGAGCAGTACTTC
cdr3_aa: CASSLQGAAYEQYF

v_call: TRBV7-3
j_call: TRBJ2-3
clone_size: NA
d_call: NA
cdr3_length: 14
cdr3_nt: TGTGCCAGCAGCCCCGGACTACGCACAGATACGCAGTATTTT
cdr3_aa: CASSPGLRTDTQYF

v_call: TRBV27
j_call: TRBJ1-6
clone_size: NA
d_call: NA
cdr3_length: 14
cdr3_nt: TGTGCCAGCAGTTCCCGGGGGAGGAATTCACCCCTCCACTTT
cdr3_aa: CASSSRGRNSPLHF

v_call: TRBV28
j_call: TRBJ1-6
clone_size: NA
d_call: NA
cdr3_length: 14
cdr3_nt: TGTGCCAGCAGTTGGTCAGGGCAGAATTCACCCCTCCACTTT
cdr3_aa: CASSWSGQNSPLHF

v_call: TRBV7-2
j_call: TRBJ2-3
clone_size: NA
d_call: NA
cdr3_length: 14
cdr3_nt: TGTGCCAGCAGCTCGCCCCGGGGCACAGATACGCAGTATTTT
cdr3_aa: CASSSPRGTDTQYF

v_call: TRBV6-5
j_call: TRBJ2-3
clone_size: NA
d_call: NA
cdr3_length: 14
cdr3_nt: TGTGCCAGCAGTCGAAAGCCCGGCACAGATACGCAGTATTTT
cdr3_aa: CASSRKPGTDTQYF

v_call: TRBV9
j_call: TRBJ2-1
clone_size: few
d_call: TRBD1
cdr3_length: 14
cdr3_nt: TGTGCCAGCAGAGCCGACAGGGGCCCCAATGAGCAGTTCTTC
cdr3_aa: CASRADRGPNEQFF

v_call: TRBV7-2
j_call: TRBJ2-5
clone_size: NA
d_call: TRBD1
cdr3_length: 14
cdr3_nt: TGTGCCAGCAGCACCAGGACAGGTTCCGGGACCCAGTACTTC
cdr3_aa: CASSTRTGSGTQYF

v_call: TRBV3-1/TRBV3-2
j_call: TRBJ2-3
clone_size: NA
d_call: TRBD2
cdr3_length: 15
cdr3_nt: TGTGCCAGCAGCCAAGATAGGGCGGGGGGGGTAACGCAGTATTTT
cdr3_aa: CASSQDRAGGVTQYF

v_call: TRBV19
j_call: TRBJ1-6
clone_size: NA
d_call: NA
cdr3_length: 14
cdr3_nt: TGTGCCAGTAGTATAATCGGGGGTAATTCACCCCTCCACTTT
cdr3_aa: CASSIIGGNSPLHF

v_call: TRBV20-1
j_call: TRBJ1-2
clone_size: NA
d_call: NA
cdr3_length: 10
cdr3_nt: TGCAGTGCTACAACGGTGGGCTACACCTTC
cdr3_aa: CSATTVGYTF

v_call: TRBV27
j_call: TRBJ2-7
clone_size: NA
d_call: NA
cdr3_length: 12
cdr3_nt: TGTGCCAGCAGTCTTCCCGGGTACGAGCAGTACTTC
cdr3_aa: CASSLPGYEQYF